The 27 T cell receptor beta chains presented below share a single source sample, sequenced in a study of T-cell reconstitution after alpha-beta-depleted transplantation in children. Unique molecular identifiers were built into the TCRbeta library. TCRdb called the PCR reads again in MiXCR, with one record for every CDR3 protein. The sample carries approximately 210,000 distinct CDR3 sequences, approximately 15% recorded once. Sequencing used PBMCs, mostly from graft donor cells, obtained 360 days after TCRalphabeta/CD19-depleted stem cell transplant. The receptors were gathered from a male patient between 2 and 10 years old who had a stem cell transplant for acute lymphoblastic leukemia, so the T cells may come from the graft donor.

The chain carries TRBV27 and TRBJ1-1; no definite D call. The CDR3 covers 15 residues. The germline V and J ends were trimmed by 2 bases and 4 bases, with 14 bases remaining between them. Germline CDR1 MNHEY, CDR2 SMNVEV (reference sequence). The CDR3 loop is CASSLAAWGSTEAFF. CDR3 nucleotide sequence: TGTGCCAGCAGTTTAGCGGCGTGGGGAAGCACTGAAGCTTTCTTT.

The chain links TRBV6-1 to TRBJ1-2, with D maybe TRBD1 (5 bases). CDR3 size: 13 residues. V was clipped by 5 bases and J by 3 bases, with 10 bases between them. Germline V CDR1 and CDR2: MNHNS, SASEGT. The CDR3 region is CASSPGTHYGYTF. The CDR3 DNA reads TGTGCCAGCAGTCCCGGGACCCACTATGGCTACACCTTC.

The count of this clonotype is one. The chain employs TRBV30 and TRBJ1-2, with unresolved D. The CDR3 length is 12 residues. Looked up from germline, CDR1 is GTSNPN and CDR2 is SVGIG (reference sequence). V was clipped by 5 bases and J by 2 bases, with 9 bases between them. The CDR3 loop reads CAWAGRNYGYTF. The CDR3 DNA sequence: TGTGCCTGGGCCGGCCGAAACTATGGCTACACCTTC.

This clonotype appeared a few times. The rearrangement uses TRBV29-1 and TRBJ1-1; unclear D gene. The CDR3 runs 17 residues. The ends were cut back, 0 bases at V and 0 bases at J, with 17 bases in the middle. Germline CDR1 reads SQVTM; CDR2 reads ANQGSEA. CDR3 sequence reads: CSVEDLDIGSLNTEAFF. The CDR3 nucleotides are TGCAGCGTTGAAGATCTTGACATCGGCAGCTTGAACACTGAAGCTTTCTTT. Filled out from reference TRBV29-1 and TRBJ1-1, the complete variable domain reads SAVISQKPSRDICQRGTSLTIQCQVDSQVTMMFWYRQQPGQSLTLIATANQGSEATYESGFVIDKFPISRPNLTFSTLTVSNMSPEDSSIYLCSVEDLDIGSLNTEAFFGQGTRLTVV.

The CDR3: CASSQVGLNEKLFF. CDR3 coding DNA: TGCGCCAGCAGCCAAGTGGGACTTAATGAAAAACTGTTTTTT. The gene calls are TRBV4-3 and TRBJ1-4; a possible D gene is TRBD1 (5 bases). Per the germline V gene, CDR1 is LGHNA and CDR2 is YSLEER. V dropped 1 base and J dropped 4 bases, with 7 bases sitting between them. The CDR3 covers 14 residues.

The table lists this clonotype with many counts. The J gene is TRBJ2-2, the V gene TRBV7-9, with a tentative D call TRBD1 (5 bases). The germline V and J ends were trimmed by 5 bases and 0 bases, with 7 bases remaining between them. The CDR3 is 14 residues long. CDR1 and CDR2 from the germline V gene are SEHNR and FQNEAQ (reference sequence). As DNA, the CDR3 is TGTGCCAGCAGCCAAGGGGCGAACACCGGGGAGCTGTTTTTT. Amino acids: CASSQGANTGELFF. The complete variable domain, with remaining parts taken from reference TRBV7-9 and TRBJ2-2, reads DTGVSQNPRHKITKRGQNVTFRCDPISEHNRLYWYRQTLGQGPEFLTYFQNEAQLEKSRLLSDRFSAERPKGSFSTLEIQRTEQGDSAMYLCASSQGANTGELFFGEGSRLTVL.

In this sample, this clonotype turned up a few times. The chain has TRBV20-1 and TRBJ1-1; D remains unclear. The CDR3 covers 14 residues. Germline CDR1 reads DFQATT; CDR2 reads SNEGSKA (reference sequence). V shed 0 bases and J shed 4 bases, with 12 bases lying between them. The CDR3 spells CSARDSTVSTEAFF. In DNA form, the CDR3 reads TGCAGTGCTAGAGATAGCACAGTTAGCACTGAAGCTTTCTTT.

CDR3 residues: CASSEYGVTPPYNEQFF. DNA for the CDR3: TGTGCCAGCAGTGAATACGGGGTAACACCCCCTTACAATGAGCAGTTCTTC. The rearrangement uses TRBV25-1 and TRBJ2-1; D perhaps matches TRBD2 (5 bases). Deletions cut 0 bases from V and 4 bases from J, with 16 bases between. This CDR3 has 17 amino acids. CDR1 is MGHDK and CDR2 is SYGVNS in the germline V gene.

This clonotype came up many times. V is TRBV12-3 or TRBV12-4 and J is TRBJ2-7; D remains unclear. V was trimmed by 6 bases and J by 2 bases, leaving 5 bases between them. This CDR3 is 11 amino acids long. The CDR3 sequence is CASSRTYEQYF. CDR3 sequence (DNA): TGTGCCAGCAGCCGAACCTACGAGCAGTACTTC.

Regarding this clonotype: Likely a read error: the CDR3 ends without its conserved phenylalanine or tryptophan. V is TRBV18 and J is TRBJ2-7, with D maybe TRBD1 (7 bases). Germline V gene sequence: CDR1 KGHSH, CDR2 LQKENI. V lost 6 bases and J 4 bases, leaving 31 bases between the germline ends. CDR3 size: 19 residues. The CDR3 is CASSGSLRGLQGYEYEQYY. CDR3 bases: TGTGCCAGCTCCGGCTCACTGCGGGGCTTACAGGGGTACGAGTACGAGCAGTACTAC.

The V gene is TRBV5-1, the J gene TRBJ2-7; no reliable D call. V gave up 0 bases and J gave up 5 bases, with 9 bases separating them. The germline CDR1 and CDR2 sequences are SGHRS and YFSETQ. The CDR3 runs 13 residues. The CDR3 reads CASSLVCGDEQYF. The CDR3 bases are TGCGCCAGCAGCTTGGTCTGTGGCGACGAGCAGTACTTC.

This clonotype was recorded a few times. The chain carries TRBV25-1 and TRBJ2-7; D might be TRBD1 or TRBD2, each matching 5 bases. The CDR3 is 13 amino acids. Trimming left V 4 bases short and J 4 bases short, with 11 bases between. Germline lookup yields CDR1 MGHDK and CDR2 SYGVNS. In DNA form, the CDR3 reads TGTGCCAGCAGTGGCTACTGGGGGTACGAGCAGTACTTC. Translating gives CASSGYWGYEQYF.

The rearrangement joins TRBV7-9 to TRBJ2-1, with D perhaps TRBD2 (5 bases). The CDR3 runs 15 residues. Trimming left V 5 bases short and J 10 bases short, with 21 bases between. Germline CDR1 reads SEHNR; CDR2 reads FQNEAQ (reference sequence). As DNA, the CDR3 is TGTGCCAGCAGCATACCCGGCACTAGTACCGCAGAGCAGTTCTTC. The encoded protein is CASSIPGTSTAEQFF.

This chain connects TRBV5-1 to TRBJ1-1; 9 bases line up with TRBD1. J was trimmed by 4 bases and V by 1 base; bases with no gene match: 8. Germline values: CDR1 SGHRS, CDR2 YFSETQ. CDR3 length equals 16 residues. For the CDR3, the DNA is TGCGCCAGCAGCTTGTTAAGCGGACAGGGGATCACTGAAGCTTTCTTT. Protein: CASSLLSGQGITEAFF.

The chain combines TRBV12-3 or TRBV12-4 with TRBJ2-1; 10 bases match TRBD2. The CDR3 is 18 residues long. V was clipped by 2 bases and J by 10 bases; unmatched bases: 17. The CDR3 DNA reads TGTGCCAGCAGTTTAAGCTCTATAAGTAGCGGGAGGAGGGTCGAGCAGTTCTTC. Its protein is CASSLSSISSGRRVEQFF.

The J gene is TRBJ2-3, the V gene TRBV7-2; perhaps TRBD1 as D (5 bases). This CDR3 is built from 15 residues. The germline gives CDR1 SGHTA, CDR2 FQGNSA. Between the trimmed V and J ends, which lost 2 bases and 2 bases, there was a span of 11 bases. CDR3 sequence: CASSLRTIHTDTQYF. CDR3 DNA sequence: TGTGCCAGCAGCTTAAGGACAATTCACACAGATACGCAGTATTTT. Supplemented by reference TRBV7-2 and TRBJ2-3, the full variable domain reads GAGVSQSPSNKVTEKGKDVELRCDPISGHTALYWYRQSLGQGLEFLIYFQGNSAPDKSGLPSDRFSAERTGGSVSTLTIQRTQQEDSAVYLCASSLRTIHTDTQYFGPGTRLTVL.

This clonotype occurred many times. The J gene is TRBJ2-7, the V gene TRBV12-3 or TRBV12-4; unclear D gene. The CDR3 length is 14 residues. V gave up 4 bases and J gave up 9 bases, with 19 bases separating them. CDR3 residues: CASSSTPTDSGQYF. As DNA, the CDR3 is TGTGCCAGCAGTTCGACCCCGACGGATTCGGGGCAGTACTTC.

The gene calls are TRBV12-3 or TRBV12-4 and TRBJ2-7, with D perhaps matching TRBD1 or TRBD2 (5 bases each). Trimming took off 3 bases at V and 4 bases at J, with 10 bases between the two ends. The CDR3 runs to 13 residues. The CDR3 DNA is TGTGCCAGCAGTTTTTGGGGGTCGTACGAGCAGTACTTC. Translating it yields CASSFWGSYEQYF.

This rearrangement joins TRBV20-1 to TRBJ2-5, with a tentative D call TRBD2 (6 bases). Germline V gives CDR1 DFQATT, CDR2 SNEGSKA (reference sequence). This CDR3 spans 14 amino acids. Trimming took off 3 bases at V and 5 bases at J, with 16 bases between the two ends. The CDR3 spells CSASGTLAGETQYF. For the CDR3, the DNA is TGCAGTGCTAGTGGGACCCTGGCGGGGGAGACCCAGTACTTC.

The sample holds many counts of this clonotype. V usage is TRBV7-9 and J usage is TRBJ2-5; 10 bases match TRBD2. Trimming removed 4 bases from V and 2 bases from J; junction bases left unmatched: 7. The length of the CDR3 is 16 residues. Germline values: CDR1 SEHNR, CDR2 FQNEAQ (reference sequence). CDR3 in DNA: TGTGCCAGCAGCTCGGCGCAGCGGGGGGGACAAGAGACCCAGTACTTC. Protein: CASSSAQRGGQETQYF.

This clonotype has a handful of counts. The chain joins TRBV5-1 to TRBJ1-1; 8 bases line up with TRBD1. Unmatched junction bases numbered 3, after V lost 1 base and J lost 1 base. Per the germline V gene, CDR1 is SGHRS and CDR2 is YFSETQ. This CDR3 has 15 residues. In nucleotides, the CDR3 is TGCGCCAGCAGCTTGCAGGGGGCTGGGAACACTGAAGCTTTCTTT. It codes for CASSLQGAGNTEAFF.

The CDR3 DNA sequence: TGTGCCAGCTCACCAACGGGACAGGGCAGGACACCCCTCCACTTT. Amino acids: CASSPTGQGRTPLHF. V and J are TRBV18 and TRBJ1-6; 9 bases line up with TRBD1. The ends lost 2 bases at V and 11 bases at J; junction bases unmatched: 7. The germline gives CDR1 KGHSH, CDR2 LQKENI. The CDR3 is 15 residues long.

This clonotype has more than one count but fewer than ten. The rearrangement links TRBV12-3 or TRBV12-4 to TRBJ1-6, with 7 bases identical to TRBD1. This CDR3 contains 16 residues. Losses at the gene ends were 4 bases for V and 10 bases for J; bases not matched to a gene: 13. CDR3 loop: CASSSPQTGSRSPLHF. Written as DNA, the CDR3 is TGTGCCAGCAGTTCACCCCAGACAGGGAGTCGATCACCCCTCCACTTT.

The rearrangement links TRBV7-6 to TRBJ2-5, with TRBD1 identical over 11 bases. With V trimmed by 8 bases and J by 2 bases, 7 bases remained unmatched. The length of the CDR3 is 15 residues. CDR1 is SGHVS and CDR2 is FNYEAQ in the germline V gene. In DNA, the CDR3 is TGTGCCAGCTCTTGGACAGGGGGCGGGCAAGAGACCCAGTACTTC. This codes for CASSWTGGGQETQYF.

This sequence joins TRBV6-2 or TRBV6-3 and TRBJ1-5; TRBD1 might be the D (5 bases). V was shortened by 0 bases and J by 7 bases, with 13 bases between the two germline ends. The CDR3 is 15 residues long. CDR1 MNHEY and CDR2 SVGEGT come from the germline V gene. The CDR3: CASSYSGREGQPQHF. The CDR3 DNA sequence: TGTGCCAGCAGTTACTCAGGCAGGGAAGGGCAGCCCCAGCATTTT.

This clonotype has just a few counts. CDR3 DNA sequence: TGTGCCAGCAGCTTAAGGGCAGTCGCGGGGATTCCGTATTTT. Translation gives CASSLRAVAGIPYF. The chain joins TRBV7-2 to TRBJ2-3; a possible D gene is TRBD2 (6 bases). V was pared by 2 bases and J by 14 bases, with 20 bases between. This CDR3 comprises 14 residues. Per germline, CDR1 SGHTA and CDR2 FQGNSA.

This clonotype was detected many times. The chain employs TRBV20-1 and TRBJ2-1; 10 bases map to TRBD1. J was trimmed by 8 bases and V by 4 bases; bases with no gene match: 8. The CDR3 length is 14 residues. CDR1 DFQATT and CDR2 SNEGSKA come from the germline V gene (reference sequence). The CDR3 DNA is TGCAGTGCTACCGGGACAGGGGTCATCCATGAGCAGTTCTTC. This encodes CSATGTGVIHEQFF.